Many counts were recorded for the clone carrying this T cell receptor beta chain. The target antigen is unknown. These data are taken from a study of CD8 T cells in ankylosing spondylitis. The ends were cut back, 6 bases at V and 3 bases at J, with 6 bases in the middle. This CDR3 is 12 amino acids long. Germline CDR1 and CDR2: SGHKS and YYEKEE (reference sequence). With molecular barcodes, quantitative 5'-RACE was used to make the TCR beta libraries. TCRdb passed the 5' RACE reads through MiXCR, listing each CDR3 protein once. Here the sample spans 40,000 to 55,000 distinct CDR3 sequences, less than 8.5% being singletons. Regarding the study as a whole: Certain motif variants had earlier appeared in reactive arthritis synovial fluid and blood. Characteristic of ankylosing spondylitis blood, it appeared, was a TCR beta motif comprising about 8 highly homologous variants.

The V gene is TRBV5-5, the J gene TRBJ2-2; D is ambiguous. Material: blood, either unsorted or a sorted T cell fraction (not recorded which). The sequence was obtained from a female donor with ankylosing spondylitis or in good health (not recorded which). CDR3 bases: TGTGCCAGCAATAAGGACACCGGGGAGCTGTTTTTT. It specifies CASNKDTGELFF.